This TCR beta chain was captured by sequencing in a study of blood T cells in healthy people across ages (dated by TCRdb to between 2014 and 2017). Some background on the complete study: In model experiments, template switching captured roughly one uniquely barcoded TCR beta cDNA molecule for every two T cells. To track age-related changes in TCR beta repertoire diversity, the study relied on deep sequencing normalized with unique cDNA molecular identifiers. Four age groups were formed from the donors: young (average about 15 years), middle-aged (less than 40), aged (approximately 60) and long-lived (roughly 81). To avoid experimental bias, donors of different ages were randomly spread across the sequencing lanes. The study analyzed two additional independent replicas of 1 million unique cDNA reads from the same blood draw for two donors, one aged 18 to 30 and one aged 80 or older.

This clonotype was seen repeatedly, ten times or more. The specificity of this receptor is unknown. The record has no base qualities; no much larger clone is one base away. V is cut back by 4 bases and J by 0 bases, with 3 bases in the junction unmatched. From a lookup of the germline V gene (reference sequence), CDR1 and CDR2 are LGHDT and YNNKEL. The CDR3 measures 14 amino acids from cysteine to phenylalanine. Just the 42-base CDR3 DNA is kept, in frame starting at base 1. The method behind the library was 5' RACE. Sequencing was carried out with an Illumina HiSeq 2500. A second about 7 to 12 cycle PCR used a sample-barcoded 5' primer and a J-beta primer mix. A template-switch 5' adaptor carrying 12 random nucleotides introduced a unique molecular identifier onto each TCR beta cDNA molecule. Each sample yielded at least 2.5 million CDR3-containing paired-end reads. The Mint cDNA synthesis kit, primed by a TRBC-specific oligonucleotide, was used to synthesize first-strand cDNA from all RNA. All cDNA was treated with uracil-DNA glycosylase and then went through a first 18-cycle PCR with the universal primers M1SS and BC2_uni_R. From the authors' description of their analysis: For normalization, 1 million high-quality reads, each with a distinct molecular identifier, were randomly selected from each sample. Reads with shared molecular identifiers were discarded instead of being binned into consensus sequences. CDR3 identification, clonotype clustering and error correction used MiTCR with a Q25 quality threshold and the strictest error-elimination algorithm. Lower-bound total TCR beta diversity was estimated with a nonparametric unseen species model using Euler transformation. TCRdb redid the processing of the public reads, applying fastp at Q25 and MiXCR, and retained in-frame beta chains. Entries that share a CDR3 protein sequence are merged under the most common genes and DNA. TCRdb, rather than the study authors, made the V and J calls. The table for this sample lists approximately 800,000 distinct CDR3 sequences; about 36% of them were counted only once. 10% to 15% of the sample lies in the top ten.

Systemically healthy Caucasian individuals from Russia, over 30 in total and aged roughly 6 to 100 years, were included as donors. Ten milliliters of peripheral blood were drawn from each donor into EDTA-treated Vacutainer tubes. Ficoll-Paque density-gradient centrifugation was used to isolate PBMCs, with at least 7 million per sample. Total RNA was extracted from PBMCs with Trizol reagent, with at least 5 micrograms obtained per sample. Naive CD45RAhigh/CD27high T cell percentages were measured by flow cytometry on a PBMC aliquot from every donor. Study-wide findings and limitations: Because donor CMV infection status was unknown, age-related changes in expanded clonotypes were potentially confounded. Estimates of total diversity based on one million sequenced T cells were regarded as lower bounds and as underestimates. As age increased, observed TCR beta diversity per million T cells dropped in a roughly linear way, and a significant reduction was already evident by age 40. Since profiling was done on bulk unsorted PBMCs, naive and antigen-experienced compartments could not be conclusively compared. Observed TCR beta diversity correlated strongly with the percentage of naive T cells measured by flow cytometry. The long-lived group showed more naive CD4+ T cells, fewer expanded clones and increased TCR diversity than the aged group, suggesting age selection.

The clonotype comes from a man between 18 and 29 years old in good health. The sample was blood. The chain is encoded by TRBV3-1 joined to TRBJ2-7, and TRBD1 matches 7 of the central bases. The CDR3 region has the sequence CASSLSGGSYEQYF. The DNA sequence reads TGTGCCAGCAGCCTCTCAGGGGGCTCCTACGAGCAGTACTTC.